Given below is one TCR beta chain in context. Sequenced by immunoSEQ multiplex PCR; TCRdb stores in-frame clones only, minus some. The data contain about 2,500,000 clones, roughly 92% of them singletons. The data derive from a study of shared clonotypes between healthy human individuals. Germline-derived CDR1 and CDR2 are MNHEY and SVGAGI. V gave up 2 bases and J gave up 0 bases, with 9 bases separating them. This CDR3 is built from 15 residues. The rearrangement uses TRBV6-5 and TRBJ2-3; D is unclear. The source is a man aged 18 to 30 in good health. The source material was naive CD4+ T cells sorted from blood. Subset noted: CD45RA+ positively selected. CDR3 DNA sequence: TGTGCCAGCAGTTACGGAGCCGAAAGCACAGATACGCAGTATTTT. Its translation is CASSYGAESTDTQYF.